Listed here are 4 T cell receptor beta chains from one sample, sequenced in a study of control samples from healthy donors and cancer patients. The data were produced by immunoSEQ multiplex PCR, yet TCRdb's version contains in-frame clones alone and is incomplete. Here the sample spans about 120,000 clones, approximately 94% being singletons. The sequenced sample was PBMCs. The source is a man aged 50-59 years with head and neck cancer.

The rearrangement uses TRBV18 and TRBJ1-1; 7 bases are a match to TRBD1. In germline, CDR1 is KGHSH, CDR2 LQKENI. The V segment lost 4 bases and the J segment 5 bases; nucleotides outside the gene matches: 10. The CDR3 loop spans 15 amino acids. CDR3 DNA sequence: TGTGCCAGCTCACTGAGACAGGGTTGGGGAACTGAAGCTTTCTTT. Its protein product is CASSLRQGWGTEAFF.

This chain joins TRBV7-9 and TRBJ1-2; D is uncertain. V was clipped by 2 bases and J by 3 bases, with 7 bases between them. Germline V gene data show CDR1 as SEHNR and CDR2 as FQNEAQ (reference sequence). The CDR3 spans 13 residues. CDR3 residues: CASSLKGHYGYTF. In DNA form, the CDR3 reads TGTGCCAGCAGCTTAAAAGGCCACTATGGCTACACCTTC.

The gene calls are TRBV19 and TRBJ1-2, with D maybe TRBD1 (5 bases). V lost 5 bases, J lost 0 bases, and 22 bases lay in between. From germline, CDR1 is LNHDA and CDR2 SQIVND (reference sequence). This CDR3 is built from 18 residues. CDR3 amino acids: CASSPIGTGLRANYGYTF. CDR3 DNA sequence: TGTGCCAGTAGTCCGATCGGGACGGGGCTCCGGGCTAACTATGGCTACACCTTC.

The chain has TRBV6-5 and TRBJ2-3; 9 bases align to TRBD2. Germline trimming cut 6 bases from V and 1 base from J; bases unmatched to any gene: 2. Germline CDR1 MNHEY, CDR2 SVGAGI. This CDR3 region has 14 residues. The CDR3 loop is CASRLAGGTDTQYF. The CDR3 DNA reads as TGTGCCAGCAGATTAGCGGGGGGCACAGATACGCAGTATTTT.